One sample yielded the 21 T cell receptor beta chains listed below, sequenced in a study of a mutant IDH1 vaccine in newly diagnosed glioma. Time point reported: week 23, last vaccination. Mutant IDH1 20-mer peptide, at 300 ug, made up each vaccine dose, with topical imiquimod. TCRdb's copy holds only in-frame clones and misses some; the assay was immunoSEQ multiplex PCR. The sample has tens of thousands of clones, 82% seen once; the top ten hold roughly 13%. For these TCRs, the target antigens are not known. Sample: PBMCs, taken from a glioma patient whose treatment included an IDH1 peptide vaccine. These receptors all come from a man aged 30 to 39 with glioma.

By sample share, this clone is medium-sized (0.01 to 0.1%). The chain joins TRBV18 to TRBJ2-3; D uncertain. Between the trimmed V and J ends, which lost 2 bases and 4 bases, there was a span of 7 bases. This CDR3 spans 13 amino acids. The germline CDR1 and CDR2 sequences are KGHSH and LQKENI. CDR3 loop: CASSPRVSDTQYF. CDR3 sequence (DNA): TGTGCCAGCTCACCAAGGGTCTCAGATACGCAGTATTTT.

The chain carries TRBV7-9 and TRBJ1-2, with D uncertain. This CDR3 is built from 15 residues. V gave up 5 bases and J gave up 0 bases, with 13 bases separating them. CDR1 and CDR2 from the germline V gene are SEHNR and FQNEAQ (reference sequence). CDR3: CASSLRGDSNYGYTF. The DNA of the CDR3 is TGTGCCAGCAGCCTACGAGGAGACTCTAACTATGGCTACACCTTC.

The chain employs TRBV10-2 and TRBJ2-1; TRBD2 matches 7 bases. The CDR3 is made up of 16 amino acids. Losses at the gene ends were 3 bases for V and 3 bases for J; bases not matched to a gene: 8. Per the germline V gene, CDR1 is WSHSY and CDR2 is SAAADI. In DNA form, the CDR3 reads TGCGCCAGCAGTGACACCGGGGCTAGCGGCTACAATGAGCAGTTCTTC. Protein: CASSDTGASGYNEQFF.

This chain uses TRBV27 with TRBJ1-5; D might be TRBD1 (5 bases). This CDR3 is 16 amino acids long. The germline V and J ends were trimmed by 0 bases and 2 bases, with 11 bases remaining between them. CDR1 is MNHEY, CDR2 SMNVEV, per germline (reference sequence). The CDR3 DNA reads TGTGCCAGCAGTTTATCCCCTCAACAGGGCAATCAGCCCCAGCATTTT. As protein: CASSLSPQQGNQPQHF.

This chain connects TRBV7-8 to TRBJ2-2, with 10 nucleotides matching TRBD2. Germline loops: CDR1 SGHVS, CDR2 FQNEAQ. This CDR3 has 19 amino acids. J lost 0 bases, V lost 1 base, and 8 bases had no gene match. The CDR3: CASSLGLSGRLSNTGELFF. The CDR3 DNA follows: TGTGCCAGCAGCTTAGGCCTTAGCGGGAGGCTCTCGAACACCGGGGAGCTGTTTTTT.

V is TRBV6-5 and J is TRBJ1-5; a possible D gene is TRBD1 (5 bases). The CDR3 runs to 13 residues. CDR1 MNHEY and CDR2 SVGAGI come from the germline V gene. Trimming shortened V by 0 bases and J by 6 bases, and 6 bases separated the two germline ends. DNA for the CDR3: TGTGCCAGCAGTTACTCGAGGGGTCAGCCCCAGCATTTT. Protein product: CASSYSRGQPQHF.

The chain couples TRBV6-1 to TRBJ1-1; unclear D gene. Between the trimmed V and J ends, which lost 8 bases and 0 bases, there was a span of 10 bases. Germline CDR1 is MNHNS and CDR2 is SASEGT. The CDR3 spans 13 residues. DNA of the CDR3: TGTGCCAGCGTCGGCCACATGAACACTGAAGCTTTCTTT. Translating gives CASVGHMNTEAFF.

This clone was recorded a few times. The chain couples TRBV6-4 to TRBJ2-3, with D maybe TRBD1 (5 bases). This CDR3 region has 15 residues. V was shortened by 3 bases and J by 0 bases, with 10 bases between the two germline ends. CDR1 is MRHNA and CDR2 is SNTAGT in the germline V gene. The CDR3 DNA reads TGTGCCAGCAGTGAGGGGCAGAGTAGCACAGATACGCAGTATTTT. Its protein is CASSEGQSSTDTQYF.

This chain uses TRBV5-1 with TRBJ2-1; D may be TRBD1 or TRBD2 (5 bases each). The germline V gene has CDR1 SGHRS and CDR2 YFSETQ. The CDR3 contains 15 residues. The germline V and J ends were trimmed by 0 bases and 2 bases, with 9 bases remaining between them. CDR3 sequence reads: CASSLGDPTYNEQFF. CDR3 coding DNA: TGCGCCAGCAGCTTGGGGGACCCCACCTACAATGAGCAGTTCTTC.

The rearrangement uses TRBV7-9 and TRBJ1-5; D is unresolved. CDR3 length: 14 residues. V lost 1 base and J 7 bases, leaving 11 bases between the germline ends. Germline CDR1 reads SEHNR; CDR2 reads FQNEAQ (reference sequence). CDR3 nucleotides: TGTGCCAGCAGCTTAGACACAAATTTGCAGCCCCAGCATTTT. This sequence encodes CASSLDTNLQPQHF.

The chain uses TRBV4-1 and TRBJ2-3; possible D gene TRBD1, 6 bases. The V and J ends lost 6 bases and 3 bases respectively, with 25 bases between them. The length of the CDR3 is 18 residues. CDR1 is MGHRA and CDR2 is YSYEKL in the germline V gene. The CDR3 region is CASRDSPEVVEGTDTQYF. The DNA for the CDR3 is TGCGCCAGCAGGGACAGTCCTGAAGTGGTAGAGGGTACAGATACGCAGTATTTT.

The chain combines TRBV29-1 with TRBJ2-7, with D possibly TRBD2 on 6 matching bases. V gave up 5 bases and J gave up 2 bases, with 19 bases separating them. The CDR3 covers 15 residues. CDR1 and CDR2 (germline): SQVTM, ANQGSEA. CDR3 sequence: CSVNGVLANPYEQYF. The CDR3 bases are TGCAGCGTTAACGGGGTCCTAGCGAATCCCTACGAGCAGTACTTC.

This clone was picked up a small number of times. The chain couples TRBV5-5 to TRBJ2-3; D ambiguous. This CDR3 contains 17 residues. Trimming left V 4 bases short and J 0 bases short, with 18 bases between. The germline CDR1 and CDR2 sequences are SGHKS and YYEKEE (reference sequence). CDR3 bases: TGTGCCAGCAGCCCGATCGGTGAGGAATTCAGCACAGATACGCAGTATTTT. This sequence encodes CASSPIGEEFSTDTQYF.

The V gene is TRBV28, the J gene TRBJ1-1; D perhaps matches TRBD1 (5 bases). The CDR3 is 17 residues long. V was clipped by 1 base and J by 0 bases, with 15 bases between them. Germline assignment: CDR1 MDHEN and CDR2 SYDVKM. The CDR3 sequence is CASSLSDSDLMNTEAFF. In DNA form, the CDR3 reads TGTGCCAGCAGTTTATCTGACAGTGACTTGATGAACACTGAAGCTTTCTTT.

This clone was detected a few times. The rearrangement joins TRBV6-5 to TRBJ1-1; D gene uncertain. CDR3 size: 14 residues. V lost 2 bases and J 0 bases, leaving 7 bases between the germline ends. Germline-derived CDR1 and CDR2 are MNHEY and SVGAGI. The CDR3 DNA sequence: TGTGCCAGCAGTTACGACCGAATGAACACTGAAGCTTTCTTT. This sequence encodes CASSYDRMNTEAFF.

The CDR3 spells CASRGQGKSYEQYF. Here the CDR3 DNA reads TGTGCCAGCAGGGGACAGGGAAAGTCCTACGAGCAGTACTTC. V gene TRBV21-1 combines with J gene TRBJ2-7; the table's D call of TRBD1 was not tested on the DNA. TRBV21-1 is a pseudogene locus. The length of the CDR3 is 14 residues.

The CDR3 loop is CASSPDWAKRDGYTF. The CDR3 nucleotides are TGTGCCAGCAGTCCTGACTGGGCCAAACGGGATGGCTACACCTTC. This sequence joins TRBV6-5 and TRBJ1-2; no definite D call. The ends were cut back, 5 bases at V and 6 bases at J, with 19 bases in the middle. Per the germline V gene, CDR1 is MNHEY and CDR2 is SVGAGI. CDR3 length equals 15 residues.

This sequence joins TRBV25-1 and TRBJ2-1, with 8 nucleotides matching TRBD1. V dropped 5 bases and J dropped 3; count of bases not matched to a gene: 6. This CDR3 region has 15 residues. Germline V CDR1 and CDR2: MGHDK, SYGVNS. CDR3 residues: CASSPQGANYNEQFF. CDR3 DNA sequence: TGTGCCAGCAGTCCCCAGGGGGCTAACTACAATGAGCAGTTCTTC.

The chain carries TRBV6-1 and TRBJ2-7, with a possible D match to TRBD1 (6 bases). This CDR3 comprises 15 residues. V lost 4 bases, J lost 2 bases, and 15 bases lay in between. Germline CDR1 reads MNHNS; CDR2 reads SASEGT. CDR3: CASSARQATTYEQYF. The CDR3 coding sequence is TGTGCCAGCAGTGCCCGACAGGCGACGACCTACGAGCAGTACTTC.

This clone appeared once. V gene TRBV6-1 combines with J gene TRBJ1-1, with a weak D call TRBD1 (6 bases). CDR3 size: 14 residues. In germline, CDR1 is MNHNS, CDR2 SASEGT. Trimming took off 2 bases at V and 5 bases at J, with 12 bases between the two ends. DNA for the CDR3: TGTGCCAGCAGTGAATGGGGGCCCGGAACTGAAGCTTTCTTT. Amino acids: CASSEWGPGTEAFF.

This clone was detected a few times. V is TRBV7-9 and J is TRBJ1-4; D might be TRBD1 (6 bases). Trimming left V 5 bases short and J 5 bases short, with 12 bases between. Germline V gene data show CDR1 as SEHNR and CDR2 as FQNEAQ (reference sequence). CDR3 length equals 14 residues. CDR3 nucleotides: TGTGCCAGCAGCCGCCGGGACATCAATGAAAAACTGTTTTTT. The encoded protein is CASSRRDINEKLFF.